This TCR beta chain was recovered during a study of CD8 T cells in ankylosing spondylitis. Study results and limitations: CD8+ by phenotype, disease-linked clones were relatively rare in peripheral blood. Matched ankylosing spondylitis synovial fluid reportedly contained a significantly enriched population of disease-linked clones. What appeared characteristic of ankylosing spondylitis blood was a TCR beta motif of seven to nine highly homologous variants.

TCRdb redid the calling of the 5' RACE reads with MiXCR, one entry per CDR3 protein. Of under 950,000 distinct CDR3 sequences in the sample, roughly 19% were seen once. In the case of this clonotype: Its antigen remains unidentified.

This sequence was found in a male donor with ankylosing spondylitis. The sequencing sample was made of blood, either unsorted or a sorted T cell fraction (not recorded which).

CDR3 residues: CASSLGREKLFF. The CDR3 DNA is TGTGCCAGCAGCTTGGGACGGGAAAAACTGTTTTTT. The chain couples TRBV7-9 to TRBJ1-4; D is perhaps TRBD1 (5 bases). Trimming pared 3 bases from V and 8 bases from J, leaving 7 bases between. The CDR3 is 12 residues long. Germline CDR1 SEHNR, CDR2 FQNEAQ (reference sequence). The whole variable domain, filled in from reference TRBV7-9 and TRBJ1-4, reads DTGVSQNPRHKITKRGQNVTFRCDPISEHNRLYWYRQTLGQGPEFLTYFQNEAQLEKSRLLSDRFSAERPKGSFSTLEIQRTEQGDSAMYLCASSLGREKLFFGSGTQLSVL.